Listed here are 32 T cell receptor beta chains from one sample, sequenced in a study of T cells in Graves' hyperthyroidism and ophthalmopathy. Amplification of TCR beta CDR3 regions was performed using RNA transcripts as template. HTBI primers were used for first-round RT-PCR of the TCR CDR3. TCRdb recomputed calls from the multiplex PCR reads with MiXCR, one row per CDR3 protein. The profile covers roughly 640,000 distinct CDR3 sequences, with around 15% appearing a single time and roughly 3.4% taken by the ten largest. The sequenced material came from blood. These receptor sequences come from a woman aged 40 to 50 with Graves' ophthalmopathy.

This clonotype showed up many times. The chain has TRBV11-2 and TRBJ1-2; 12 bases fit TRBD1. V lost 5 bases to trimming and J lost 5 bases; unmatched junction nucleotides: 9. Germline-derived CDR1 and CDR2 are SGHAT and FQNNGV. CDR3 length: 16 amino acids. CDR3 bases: TGTGCCAGCAGCCTAAGGGGGGACAGGGGGCCGTATGGCTACACCTTC. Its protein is CASSLRGDRGPYGYTF.

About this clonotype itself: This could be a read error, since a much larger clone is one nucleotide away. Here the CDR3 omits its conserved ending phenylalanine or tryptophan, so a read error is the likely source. This chain's CDR3 is CASSRGTMEDSEQYL. The CDR3 DNA sequence: TGTGCCAGCTCACGAGGGACTATGGAGGATAGCGAGCAGTACCTC. The J gene is TRBJ2-7, the V gene TRBV18; 7 nucleotides agree with TRBD2. Germline V CDR1 and CDR2: KGHSH, LQKENI. The CDR3 is 15 residues long. J gave up 6 bases and V 4 bases, and 12 bases lay outside the gene matches.

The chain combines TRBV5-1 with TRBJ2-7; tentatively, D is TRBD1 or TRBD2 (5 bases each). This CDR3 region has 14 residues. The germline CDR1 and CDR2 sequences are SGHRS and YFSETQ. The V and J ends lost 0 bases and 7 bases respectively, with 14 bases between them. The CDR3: CASSLALGTGEQYF. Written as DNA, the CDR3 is TGCGCCAGCAGCTTGGCCTTGGGGACGGGAGAGCAGTACTTC.

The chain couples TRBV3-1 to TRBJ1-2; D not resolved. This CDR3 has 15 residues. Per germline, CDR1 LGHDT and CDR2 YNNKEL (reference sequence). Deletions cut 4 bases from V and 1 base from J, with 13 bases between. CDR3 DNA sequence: TGTGCCAGCAGCCCCCCCGGGGTTGGTAACTATGGCTACACCTTC. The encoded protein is CASSPPGVGNYGYTF.

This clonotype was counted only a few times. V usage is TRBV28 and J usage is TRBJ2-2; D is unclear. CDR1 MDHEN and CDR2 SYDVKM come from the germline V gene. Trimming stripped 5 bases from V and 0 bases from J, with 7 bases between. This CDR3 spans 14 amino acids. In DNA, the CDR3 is TGTGCCAGCAGTCGGAGAGCGAACACCGGGGAGCTGTTTTTT. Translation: CASSRRANTGELFF.

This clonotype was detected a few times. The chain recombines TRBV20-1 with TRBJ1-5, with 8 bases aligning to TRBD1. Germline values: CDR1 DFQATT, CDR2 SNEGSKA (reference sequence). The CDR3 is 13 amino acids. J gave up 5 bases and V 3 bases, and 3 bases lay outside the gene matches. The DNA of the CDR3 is TGCAGTGCTAGGGACAGGGAGTATCAGCCCCAGCATTTT. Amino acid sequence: CSARDREYQPQHF.

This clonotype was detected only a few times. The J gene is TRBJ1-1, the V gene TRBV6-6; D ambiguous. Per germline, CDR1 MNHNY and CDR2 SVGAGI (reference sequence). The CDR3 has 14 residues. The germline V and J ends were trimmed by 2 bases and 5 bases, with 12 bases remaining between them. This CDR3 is CASSYEGSGTEAFF. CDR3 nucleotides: TGTGCCAGCAGTTACGAGGGCAGTGGGACTGAAGCTTTCTTT.

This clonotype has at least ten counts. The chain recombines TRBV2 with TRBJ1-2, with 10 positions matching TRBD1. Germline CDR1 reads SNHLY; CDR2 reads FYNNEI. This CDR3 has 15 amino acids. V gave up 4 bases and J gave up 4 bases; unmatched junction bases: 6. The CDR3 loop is CASSGQGAQIYGYTF. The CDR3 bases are TGTGCCAGCAGTGGACAGGGGGCGCAGATCTATGGCTACACCTTC.

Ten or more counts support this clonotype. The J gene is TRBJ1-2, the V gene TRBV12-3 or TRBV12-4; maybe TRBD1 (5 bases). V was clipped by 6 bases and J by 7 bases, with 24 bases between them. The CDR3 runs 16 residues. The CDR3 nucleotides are TGTGCCAGCAGACCAGCTACCGGGGGGGGAAGAGGTGGCTACACCTTC. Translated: CASRPATGGGRGGYTF.

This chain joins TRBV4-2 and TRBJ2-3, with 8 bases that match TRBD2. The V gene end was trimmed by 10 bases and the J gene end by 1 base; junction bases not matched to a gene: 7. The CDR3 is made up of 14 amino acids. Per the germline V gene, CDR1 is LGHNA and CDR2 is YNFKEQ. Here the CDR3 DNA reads TGTGCCACCGCCCCCGGGGGGGGCACAGATACGCAGTATTTT. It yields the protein CATAPGGGTDTQYF.

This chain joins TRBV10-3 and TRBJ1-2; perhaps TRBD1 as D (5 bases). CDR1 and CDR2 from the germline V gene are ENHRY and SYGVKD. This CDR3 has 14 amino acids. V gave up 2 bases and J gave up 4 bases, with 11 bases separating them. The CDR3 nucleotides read TGTGCCATCAGTGAGCGACAGTTCGGCTATGGCTACACCTTC. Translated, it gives CAISERQFGYGYTF.

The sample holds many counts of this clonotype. The CDR3 spells CASSLTPTGGLMDTQYF. The CDR3 nucleotides are TGTGCCAGCAGTTTGACCCCCACAGGTGGATTGATGGATACGCAGTATTTT. The J gene is TRBJ2-3, the V gene TRBV28, with D perhaps matching TRBD1 (5 bases). Germline CDR1 is MDHEN and CDR2 is SYDVKM. Between the trimmed V and J ends, which lost 3 bases and 6 bases, there was a span of 22 bases. The CDR3 totals 17 residues. The whole variable domain, filled in from reference TRBV28 and TRBJ2-3, reads DVKVTQSSRYLVKRTGEKVFLECVQDMDHENMFWYRQDPGLGLRLIYFSYDVKMKEKGDIPEGYSVSREKKERFSLILESASTNQTSMYLCASSLTPTGGLMDTQYFGPGTRLTVL.

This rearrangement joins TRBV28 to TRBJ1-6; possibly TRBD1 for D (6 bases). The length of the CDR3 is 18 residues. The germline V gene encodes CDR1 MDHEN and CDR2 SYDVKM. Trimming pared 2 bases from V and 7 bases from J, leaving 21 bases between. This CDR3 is CASSLRQAAGGTNSPLHF. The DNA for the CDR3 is TGTGCCAGCAGTTTACGACAGGCCGCGGGGGGAACGAATTCACCCCTCCACTTT. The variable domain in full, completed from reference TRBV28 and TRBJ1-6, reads DVKVTQSSRYLVKRTGEKVFLECVQDMDHENMFWYRQDPGLGLRLIYFSYDVKMKEKGDIPEGYSVSREKKERFSLILESASTNQTSMYLCASSLRQAAGGTNSPLHFGNGTRLTVT.

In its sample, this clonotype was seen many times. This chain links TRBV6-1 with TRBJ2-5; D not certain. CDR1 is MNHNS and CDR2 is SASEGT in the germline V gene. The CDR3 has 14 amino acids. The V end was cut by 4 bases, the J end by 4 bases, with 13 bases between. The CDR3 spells CASSVYKDRETQYF. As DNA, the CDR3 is TGTGCCAGCAGTGTATACAAGGACCGAGAGACCCAGTACTTC.

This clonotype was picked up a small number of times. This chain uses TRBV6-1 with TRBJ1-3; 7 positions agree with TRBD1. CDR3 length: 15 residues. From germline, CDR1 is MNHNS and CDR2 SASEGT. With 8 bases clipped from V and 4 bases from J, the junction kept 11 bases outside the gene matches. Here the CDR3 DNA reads TGTGCCAGCCCCAGGGGGGTACAGTTCGGAAACACCATATATTTT. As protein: CASPRGVQFGNTIYF.

For the CDR3, the DNA is TGTGCCTGGAGTAAAAGCACCGGGGAGCTGTTTTTT. This gives the protein CAWSKSTGELFF. The genes are TRBV30 and TRBJ2-2; D ambiguous. V was pared by 2 bases and J by 4 bases, with 5 bases between. CDR1 and CDR2 from the germline V gene are GTSNPN and SVGIG (reference sequence). CDR3 length equals 12 residues.

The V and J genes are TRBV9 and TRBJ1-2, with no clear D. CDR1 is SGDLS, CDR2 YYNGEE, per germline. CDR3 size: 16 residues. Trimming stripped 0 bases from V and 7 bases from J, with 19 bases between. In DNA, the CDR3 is TGTGCCAGCAGCGTAGCTGTCGGCGGCGGATCGAGTGGCTACACCTTC. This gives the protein CASSVAVGGGSSGYTF.

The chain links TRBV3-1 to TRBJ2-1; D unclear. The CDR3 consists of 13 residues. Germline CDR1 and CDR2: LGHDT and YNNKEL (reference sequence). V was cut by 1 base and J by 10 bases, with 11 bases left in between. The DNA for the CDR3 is TGTGCCAGCAGCCAAGTTTATCAGAGCGAGCAGTTCTTC. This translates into CASSQVYQSEQFF.

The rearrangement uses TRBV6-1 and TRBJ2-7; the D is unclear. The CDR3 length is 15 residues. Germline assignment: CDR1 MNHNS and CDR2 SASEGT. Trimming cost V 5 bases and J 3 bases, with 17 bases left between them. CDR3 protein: CASSKTAQYSYEQYF. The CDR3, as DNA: TGTGCCAGCAGTAAAACAGCTCAGTATAGCTACGAGCAGTACTTC.

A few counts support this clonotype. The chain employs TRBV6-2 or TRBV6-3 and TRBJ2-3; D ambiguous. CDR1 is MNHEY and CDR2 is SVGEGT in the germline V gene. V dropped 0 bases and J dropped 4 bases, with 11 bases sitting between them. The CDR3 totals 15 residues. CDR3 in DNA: TGTGCCAGCAGTTACTCACGGGTCCTAGCAGATACGCAGTATTTT. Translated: CASSYSRVLADTQYF.

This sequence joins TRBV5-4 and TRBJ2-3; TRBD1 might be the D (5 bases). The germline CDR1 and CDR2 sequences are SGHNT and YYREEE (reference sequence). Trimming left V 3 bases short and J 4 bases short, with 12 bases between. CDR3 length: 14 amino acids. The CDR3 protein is CASSSQGDSDTQYF. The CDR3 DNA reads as TGTGCCAGCAGCTCTCAAGGGGATTCAGATACGCAGTATTTT.

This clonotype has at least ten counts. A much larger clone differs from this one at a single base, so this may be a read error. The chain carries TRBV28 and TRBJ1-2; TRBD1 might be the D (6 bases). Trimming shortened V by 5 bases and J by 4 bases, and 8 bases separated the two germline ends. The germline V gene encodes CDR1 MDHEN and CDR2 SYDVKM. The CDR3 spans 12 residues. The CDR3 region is CASSQQGYGYTF. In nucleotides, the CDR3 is TGTGCCAGCAGTCAACAGGGCTATGGCTACACCTTC.

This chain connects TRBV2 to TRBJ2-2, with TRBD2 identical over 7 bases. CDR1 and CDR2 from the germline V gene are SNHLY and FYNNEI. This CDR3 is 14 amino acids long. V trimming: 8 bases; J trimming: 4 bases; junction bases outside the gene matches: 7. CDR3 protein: CASGGEGRTGELFF. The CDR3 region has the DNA TGTGCCAGCGGAGGGGAGGGCCGCACCGGGGAGCTGTTTTTT.

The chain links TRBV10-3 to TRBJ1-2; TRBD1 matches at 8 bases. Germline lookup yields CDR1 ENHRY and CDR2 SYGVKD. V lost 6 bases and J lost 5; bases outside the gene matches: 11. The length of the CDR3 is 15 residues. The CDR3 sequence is CAIRGDGQGLYGYTF. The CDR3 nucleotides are TGTGCCATCAGGGGGGATGGACAGGGCCTGTATGGCTACACCTTC.

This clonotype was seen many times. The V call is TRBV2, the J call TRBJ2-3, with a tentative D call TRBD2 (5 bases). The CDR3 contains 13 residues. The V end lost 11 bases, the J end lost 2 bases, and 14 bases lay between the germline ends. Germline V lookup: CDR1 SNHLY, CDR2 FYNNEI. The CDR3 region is CAGRAVPTDTQYF. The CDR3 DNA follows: TGTGCCGGGCGGGCAGTCCCCACAGATACGCAGTATTTT. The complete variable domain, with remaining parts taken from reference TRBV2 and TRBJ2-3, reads EPEVTQTPSHQVTQMGQEVILRCVPISNHLYFYWYRQILGQKVEFLVSFYNNEISEKSEIFDDQFSVERPDGSNFTLKIRSTKLEDSAMYFCAGRAVPTDTQYFGPGTRLTVL.

The CDR3 region is CASSFRPGRMTGQPQHF. Written as DNA, the CDR3 is TGTGCCAGCAGTTTCCGACCGGGACGGATGACCGGGCAGCCCCAGCATTTT. V is TRBV28 and J is TRBJ1-5; tentative D call: TRBD1 (5 bases). The V end was cut by 3 bases, the J end by 7 bases, with 22 bases between. The V gene's germline CDR1 is MDHEN and CDR2 SYDVKM. The CDR3 has 17 amino acids.

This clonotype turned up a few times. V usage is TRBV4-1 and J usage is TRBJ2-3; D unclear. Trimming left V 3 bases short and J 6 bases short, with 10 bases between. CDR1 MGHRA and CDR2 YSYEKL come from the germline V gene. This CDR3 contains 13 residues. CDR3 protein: CASSHQSLDTQYF. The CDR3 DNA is TGCGCCAGCAGCCATCAAAGTCTGGATACGCAGTATTTT.

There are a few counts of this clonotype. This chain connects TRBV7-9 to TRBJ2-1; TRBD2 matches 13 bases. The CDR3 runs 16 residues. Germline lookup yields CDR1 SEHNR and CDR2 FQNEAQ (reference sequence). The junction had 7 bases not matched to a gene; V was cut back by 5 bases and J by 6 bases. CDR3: CASSLPGTSGANEQFF. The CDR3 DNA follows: TGTGCCAGCAGCCTTCCCGGGACTAGCGGGGCCAATGAGCAGTTCTTC.

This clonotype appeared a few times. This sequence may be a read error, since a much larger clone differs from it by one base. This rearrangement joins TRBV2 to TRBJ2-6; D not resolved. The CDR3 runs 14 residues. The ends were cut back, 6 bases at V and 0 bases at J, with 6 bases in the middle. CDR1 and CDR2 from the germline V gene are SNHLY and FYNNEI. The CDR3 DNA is TGTGCCAGCAGACCGAGCTCTGGGGCCAACGTCCTGACTTTC. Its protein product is CASRPSSGANVLTF.

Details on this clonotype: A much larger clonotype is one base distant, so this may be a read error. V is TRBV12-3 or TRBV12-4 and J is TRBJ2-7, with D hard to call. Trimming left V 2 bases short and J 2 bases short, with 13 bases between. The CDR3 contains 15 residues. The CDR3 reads CASSLSQLSPYEQYF. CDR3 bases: TGTGCCAGCAGTTTAAGTCAATTGAGCCCCTACGAGCAGTACTTC.

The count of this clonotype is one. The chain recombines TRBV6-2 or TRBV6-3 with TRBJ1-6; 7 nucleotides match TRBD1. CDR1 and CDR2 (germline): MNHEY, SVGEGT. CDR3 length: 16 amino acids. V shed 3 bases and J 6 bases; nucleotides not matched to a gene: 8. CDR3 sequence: CASSYSGTELNSPLHF. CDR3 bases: TGTGCCAGCAGTTATTCCGGGACAGAACTTAATTCACCCCTCCACTTT.

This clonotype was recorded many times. The CDR3 is CATTPGVTDTQYF. In DNA, the CDR3 is TGTGCCACAACCCCGGGGGTCACAGATACGCAGTATTTT. J is TRBJ2-3 and V is TRBV6-2 or TRBV6-3, with D maybe TRBD2 (6 bases). The CDR3 has 13 amino acids. In germline, CDR1 is MNHEY, CDR2 SVGEGT. Trimming removed 10 bases from V and 2 bases from J, with 13 bases in between.